This entry describes one T cell receptor beta chain. This record belongs to a study of sequential checkpoint blockade in melanoma. Across the whole study: Randomization was 1:1 between first-line nivolumab→ipilimumab and ipilimumab→nivolumab. Each arm's sequence ended with maintenance nivolumab.

The treatment was: randomized to nivolumab then ipilimumab (arm A) or the reverse (arm B). DNA-damaging chemotherapy had not been given to any patient beforehand. Live CD3+CD8+ CD19− CD56− cells were sorted from PBMCs. The method was immunoSEQ multiplex PCR; TCRdb's version includes in-frame clones alone and lacks a portion of them. The table has around 15,000 clones, about 92% seen once. Germline CDR1 LNHDA, CDR2 SQIVND (reference sequence). This CDR3 comprises 13 residues. V lost 0 bases, J lost 5 bases, and 7 bases lay in between. The input for sequencing was CD8+ T cells sorted from blood (inferred from file names), taken from a patient given nivolumab and ipilimumab in sequence. This clonotype originated in a human donor with melanoma. V usage is TRBV19 and J usage is TRBJ1-1, with TRBD1 as a possible D gene (5 bases). The CDR3 region has the DNA TGTGCCAGTAGTATAGATTCAGGGACTGAAGCTTTCTTT. The encoded protein is CASSIDSGTEAFF.